What follows are 7 T cell receptor beta chains derived from one specimen sequenced in a study of blood T cell repertoires in COVID-19 (TCRdb year 2020). Receptor libraries were prepared by the immunoSEQ multiplex PCR assay. TCRdb mirrors the immuneACCESS table, restricted to in-frame sequences. Some clones are absent from its copies; in checked studies, under half trace to an unresolved V gene, and the reason for the others is unknown. The sample yields tens of thousands of clones; 85% to 90% were counted once. The ten largest clones add up to roughly 10% of the sample. Source material: peripheral blood. Receptor source: a man in his 70s with active or convalescent COVID-19.

This clone was seen only once. The genes are TRBV2 and TRBJ1-1; D may be TRBD1 (6 bases). The V and J ends lost 3 bases and 10 bases respectively, with 18 bases between them. CDR1 is SNHLY and CDR2 is FYNNEI in the germline V gene. CDR3 length: 14 residues. In DNA form, the CDR3 reads TGTGCCAGCAGTGATCGAACAGGGAGGGTTTCAGCTTTCTTT. Its translation: CASSDRTGRVSAFF.

V gene TRBV3-1 (or the pseudogene TRBV3-2) combines with J gene TRBJ2-2; D gene ambiguous. Trimming cost V 1 base and J 7 bases, with 7 bases left between them. Germline CDR1 is LGHDT and CDR2 is YNNKEL (reference sequence). The CDR3 totals 13 residues. CDR3 nucleotide sequence: TGTGCCAGCAGCCAAGGGAGTAACGGGGAGCTGTTTTTT. Its protein product is CASSQGSNGELFF.

J is TRBJ2-2 and V is TRBV4-3; D is possibly TRBD2 (6 bases). The germline CDR1 and CDR2 sequences are LGHNA and YSLEER. The length of the CDR3 is 14 residues. Deletions cut 5 bases from V and 6 bases from J, with 13 bases between. CDR3 nucleotides: TGCGCCAGCAGCTCAGGGAGGTTAGCCGGGGAGCTGTTTTTT. This sequence encodes CASSSGRLAGELFF.

This clone occurred once. The gene calls are TRBV9 and TRBJ1-1; 7 nucleotides line up with TRBD1. The CDR3 length is 13 residues. Germline V gene lookup returns CDR1 SGDLS and CDR2 YYNGEE. V shed 6 bases, J shed 3 bases, and the junction held 5 bases outside the gene matches. CDR3 in amino acids: CASTRDSDTEAFF. The CDR3 region has the DNA TGTGCCAGCACCCGGGACAGCGACACTGAAGCTTTCTTT.

This clone was counted a single time. The V and J genes are TRBV9 and TRBJ2-3, with 9 positions matching TRBD1. The CDR3 contains 18 residues. Looked up from germline, CDR1 is SGDLS and CDR2 is YYNGEE. V gave up 4 bases and J gave up 0 bases; unmatched junction bases: 12. Written as DNA, the CDR3 is TGTGCCAGCAGCCCTCGTAGGGGGACAGGGCCTAGCACAGATACGCAGTATTTT. Amino acid sequence: CASSPRRGTGPSTDTQYF.

Concerning this clone: Sequence at one end of the junction differs from germline and may be a read error. The J gene is TRBJ2-3, the V gene TRBV7-2; 12 nucleotides align to TRBD2. Per the germline V gene, CDR1 is SGHTA and CDR2 is FQGNSA. There are 14 residues in the CDR3. The CDR3 DNA sequence: TGTGCCAGCAGCTTATCTAGCGGGAGGGCAAACGGGGATTTT. Its protein is CASSLSSGRANGDF.

This rearrangement joins TRBV6-6 to TRBJ2-3; TRBD2 might be the D (7 bases). The germline CDR1 and CDR2 sequences are MNHNY and SVGAGI (reference sequence). Trimming removed 5 bases from V and 2 bases from J, with 20 bases in between. This CDR3 comprises 17 residues. CDR3 in DNA: TGTGCCAGCAGTCCAAGGGGGACGGGGGGCCCCACAGATACGCAGTATTTT. Its translation is CASSPRGTGGPTDTQYF.